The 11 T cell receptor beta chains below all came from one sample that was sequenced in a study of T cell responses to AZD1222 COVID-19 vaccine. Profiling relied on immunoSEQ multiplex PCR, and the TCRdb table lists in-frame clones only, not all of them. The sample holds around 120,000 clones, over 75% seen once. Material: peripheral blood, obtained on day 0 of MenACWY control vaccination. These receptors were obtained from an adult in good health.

CDR3 DNA sequence: TGTGCCAGCAGCCCTCGAGAGGTGGGAAACACCATATATTTT. Residues: CASSPREVGNTIYF. This chain uses TRBV5-6 with TRBJ1-3; no reliable D call. This CDR3 is 14 amino acids long. CDR1 SGHDT and CDR2 YYEEEE come from the germline V gene. The V and J ends lost 4 bases and 4 bases respectively, with 12 bases between them.

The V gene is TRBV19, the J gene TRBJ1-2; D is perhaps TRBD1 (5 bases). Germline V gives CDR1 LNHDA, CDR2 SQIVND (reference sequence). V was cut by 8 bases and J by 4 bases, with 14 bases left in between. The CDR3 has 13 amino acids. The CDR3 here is CASADRESYGYTF. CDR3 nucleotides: TGTGCCAGTGCCGACAGAGAGAGCTATGGCTACACCTTC.

CDR3 in DNA: TGCGCCAGCAGCTTGACGGTGGGTTCACCCCTCCACTTT. This encodes CASSLTVGSPLHF. The chain employs TRBV5-1 and TRBJ1-6; D ambiguous. Germline V gives CDR1 SGHRS, CDR2 YFSETQ. V was cut by 1 base and J by 9 bases, with 8 bases left in between. The CDR3 is 13 amino acids.

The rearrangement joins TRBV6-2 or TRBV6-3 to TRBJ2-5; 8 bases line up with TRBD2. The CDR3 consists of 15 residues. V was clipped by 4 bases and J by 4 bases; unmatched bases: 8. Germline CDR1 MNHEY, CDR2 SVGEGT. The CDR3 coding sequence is TGTGCCAGCAGTTTCCCCGCGGGGGGTTTAGAGACCCAGTACTTC. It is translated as CASSFPAGGLETQYF.

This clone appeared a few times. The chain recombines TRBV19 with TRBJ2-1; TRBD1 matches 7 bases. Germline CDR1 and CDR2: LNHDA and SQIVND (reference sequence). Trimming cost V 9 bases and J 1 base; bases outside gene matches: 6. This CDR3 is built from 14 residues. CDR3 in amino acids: CASKPGQSYNEQFF. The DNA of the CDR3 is TGTGCCAGCAAACCGGGACAGTCCTACAATGAGCAGTTCTTC.

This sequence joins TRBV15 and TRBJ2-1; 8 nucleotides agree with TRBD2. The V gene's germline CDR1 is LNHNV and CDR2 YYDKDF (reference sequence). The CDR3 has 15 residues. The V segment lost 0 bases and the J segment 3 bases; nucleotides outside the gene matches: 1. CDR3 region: CATSRDRGGYNEQFF. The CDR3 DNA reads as TGTGCCACCAGCAGAGATCGGGGGGGCTACAATGAGCAGTTCTTC. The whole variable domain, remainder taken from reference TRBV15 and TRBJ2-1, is DAMVIQNPRYQVTQFGKPVTLSCSQTLNHNVMYWYQQKSSQAPKLLFHYYDKDFNNEADTPDNFQSRRPNTSFCFLDIRSPGLGDTAMYLCATSRDRGGYNEQFFGPGTRLTVL.

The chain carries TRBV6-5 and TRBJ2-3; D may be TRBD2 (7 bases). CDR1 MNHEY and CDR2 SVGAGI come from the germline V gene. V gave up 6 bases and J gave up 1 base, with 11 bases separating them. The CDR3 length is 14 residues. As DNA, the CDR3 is TGTGCCAGCAGCCGAGGGGGGGGCACAGATACGCAGTATTTT. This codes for CASSRGGGTDTQYF.

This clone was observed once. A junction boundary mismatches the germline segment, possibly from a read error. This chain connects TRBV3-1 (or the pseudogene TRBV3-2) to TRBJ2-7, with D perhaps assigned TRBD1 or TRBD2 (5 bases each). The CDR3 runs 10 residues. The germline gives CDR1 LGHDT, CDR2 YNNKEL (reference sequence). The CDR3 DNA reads TGTGCCAGCGGGACGGACATTCCGCACTTC. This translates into CASGTDIPHF.

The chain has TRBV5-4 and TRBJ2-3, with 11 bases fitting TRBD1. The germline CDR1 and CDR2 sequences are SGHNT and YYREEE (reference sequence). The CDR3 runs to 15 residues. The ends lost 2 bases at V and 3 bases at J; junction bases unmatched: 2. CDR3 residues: CASSFGTGGTDTQYF. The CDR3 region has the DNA TGTGCCAGCAGCTTCGGGACAGGGGGTACAGATACGCAGTATTTT.

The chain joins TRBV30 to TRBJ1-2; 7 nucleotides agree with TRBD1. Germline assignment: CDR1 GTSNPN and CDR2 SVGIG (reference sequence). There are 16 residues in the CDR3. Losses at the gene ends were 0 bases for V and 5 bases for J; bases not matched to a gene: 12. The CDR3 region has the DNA TGTGCCTGGAGTGTAGGAACGACAGGGTGGAAGTATGGCTACACCTTC. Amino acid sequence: CAWSVGTTGWKYGYTF.

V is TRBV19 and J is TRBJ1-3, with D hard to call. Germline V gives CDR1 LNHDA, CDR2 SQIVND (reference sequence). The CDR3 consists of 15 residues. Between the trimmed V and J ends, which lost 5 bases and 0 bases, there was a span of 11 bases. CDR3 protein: CASSPRDPSGNTIYF. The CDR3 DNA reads TGTGCCAGTAGTCCCCGTGATCCCTCTGGAAACACCATATATTTT.